Following are 10 T cell receptor beta chains from one sample sequenced in a study of blood T cell repertoires in COVID-19. Repertoires were generated with immunoSEQ multiplex PCR, while TCRdb's copy carries only in-frame clones and drops some. Of 250,000 to 350,000 clones detected, roughly 90% appear once; the ten largest clones hold less than 20%. The specimen was PBMCs or T cells enriched from blood (not recorded which). These receptors all come from a woman aged 25 to 39 who had recovered from COVID-19.

The V call is TRBV10-3, the J call TRBJ2-1; 10 positions match TRBD1. The CDR3 runs to 15 residues. Losses at the gene ends were 6 bases for V and 6 bases for J; bases not matched to a gene: 8. Per the germline V gene, CDR1 is ENHRY and CDR2 is SYGVKD. This CDR3 is CAISPGTGASNEQFF. The CDR3 DNA sequence: TGTGCCATCAGCCCCGGGACAGGGGCATCCAATGAGCAGTTCTTC.

The chain joins TRBV28 to TRBJ2-7; D unclear. The length of the CDR3 is 12 residues. V dropped 6 bases and J dropped 1 base, with 7 bases sitting between them. CDR1 MDHEN and CDR2 SYDVKM come from the germline V gene. The CDR3 spells CASRPGSYEQYF. CDR3 DNA: TGTGCCAGCAGACCCGGGTCCTACGAGCAGTACTTC.

This rearrangement joins TRBV28 to TRBJ2-7; no clear D. The V end lost 3 bases, the J end lost 5 bases, and 14 bases lay between the germline ends. The germline CDR1 and CDR2 sequences are MDHEN and SYDVKM. There are 14 residues in the CDR3. CDR3 sequence: CASSFRFRPNEQYF. In DNA, the CDR3 is TGTGCCAGCAGTTTTCGGTTCCGTCCTAACGAGCAGTACTTC.

The V call is TRBV12-3 or TRBV12-4, the J call TRBJ1-1; TRBD1 might be the D (6 bases). The CDR3 spans 12 residues. Deletions cut 6 bases from V and 4 bases from J, with 9 bases between. The CDR3 DNA sequence: TGTGCCAGCAGCACAGGGTTCACTGAAGCTTTCTTT. This codes for CASSTGFTEAFF.

This chain joins TRBV3-1 (or the pseudogene TRBV3-2) and TRBJ1-2; no reliable D call. The CDR3 runs 12 residues. Germline loops: CDR1 LGHDT, CDR2 YNNKEL (reference sequence). V was pared by 3 bases and J by 3 bases, with 5 bases between. The DNA of the CDR3 is TGTGCCAGCAGCCAGACTCACTATGGCTACACCTTC. Translation gives CASSQTHYGYTF.

The rearrangement joins TRBV19 to TRBJ1-6; 9 bases line up with TRBD1. This CDR3 spans 16 amino acids. Germline assignment: CDR1 LNHDA and CDR2 SQIVND (reference sequence). The trim removed 3 bases at V and 0 bases at J, leaving 0 bases unmatched. DNA for the CDR3: TGTGCCAGTAGTATGACAGGGGGCTCCTATAATTCACCCCTCCACTTT. Its translation is CASSMTGGSYNSPLHF. The whole variable domain, remainder taken from reference TRBV19 and TRBJ1-6, is DGGITQSPKYLFRKEGQNVTLSCEQNLNHDAMYWYRQDPGQGLRLIYYSQIVNDFQKGDIAEGYSVSREKKESFPLTVTSAQKNPTAFYLCASSMTGGSYNSPLHFGNGTRLTVT.

The rearrangement uses TRBV19 and TRBJ1-3; 8 positions agree with TRBD1. J was trimmed by 4 bases and V by 6 bases; bases with no gene match: 5. Germline assignment: CDR1 LNHDA and CDR2 SQIVND (reference sequence). CDR3 length equals 14 residues. CDR3 sequence: CASSIQGAGNTIYF. In DNA, the CDR3 is TGTGCCAGTAGCATTCAGGGGGCCGGAAACACCATATATTTT. The full variable domain, completed using reference TRBV19 and TRBJ1-3, is DGGITQSPKYLFRKEGQNVTLSCEQNLNHDAMYWYRQDPGQGLRLIYYSQIVNDFQKGDIAEGYSVSREKKESFPLTVTSAQKNPTAFYLCASSIQGAGNTIYFGEGSWLTVV.

This chain links TRBV10-3 with TRBJ1-5, with 7 bases identical to TRBD1. Germline V gene data show CDR1 as ENHRY and CDR2 as SYGVKD. The CDR3 runs to 14 residues. J was trimmed by 0 bases and V by 6 bases; bases with no gene match: 2. The chain's CDR3 is CAISDRVSNQPQHF. CDR3 sequence (DNA): TGTGCCATCAGCGACAGGGTTAGCAATCAGCCCCAGCATTTT.

The rearrangement links TRBV14 to TRBJ2-5; D is perhaps TRBD2 (5 bases). There are 15 residues in the CDR3. The V gene lost 4 bases and the J gene lost 2 bases, with 14 bases spanning the gap. Germline CDR1 is SGHDN and CDR2 is FVKESK. The CDR3 sequence: CASSRTRGWQETQYF. Written as DNA, the CDR3 is TGTGCCAGCAGCCGTACACGGGGTTGGCAAGAGACCCAGTACTTC.

This chain connects TRBV5-1 to TRBJ1-4; D remains ambiguous. The ends were cut back, 0 bases at V and 6 bases at J, with 12 bases in the middle. CDR1 and CDR2 (germline): SGHRS, YFSETQ. The CDR3 is made up of 15 amino acids. CDR3 residues: CASSLAGPAYEKLFF. The CDR3 coding sequence is TGCGCCAGCAGCTTGGCGGGTCCGGCTTATGAAAAACTGTTTTTT.